This TCR beta chain was identified during a study of regulatory T cells in long-lasting Graves disease. Arm-PCR with iRepertoire HTBI primers amplified the CDR3 regions for these TCR beta libraries. TCRdb reprocessed the multiplex PCR reads via MiXCR and lists one record per CDR3 protein. The profile covers about 660,000 distinct CDR3 sequences, with about 30% appearing a single time and roughly 41% taken by the ten largest. Germline V gene sequence: CDR1 SGHAT, CDR2 FQNNGV. Between the trimmed V and J ends, which lost 2 bases and 1 base, there was a span of 15 bases. The CDR3 is 16 amino acids. Time point in this sample: persistent/refractory GD, antithyroid drugs over 5 years with positive TRAb. Isolated PBMC RNA provided the starting material for the TCR library. This clonotype has more than one count but fewer than ten.

The clonotype was recovered from a female donor with Graves disease. This chain connects TRBV11-2 to TRBJ2-7; maybe TRBD2 (6 bases). The source material was peripheral blood mononuclear cells (PBMCs), sampled when the disease was refractory, from a patient treated with antithyroid drugs. The CDR3 DNA is TGTGCCAGCAGCTTATCCCCGGCTAGCGTGTCCTACGAGCAGTACTTC. Translating it yields CASSLSPASVSYEQYF.